This is a list of T cell receptor beta chains from one sample in a study of T cell repertoires and Cas9 in healthy adults. Sequencing was performed with immunoSEQ multiplex PCR; in TCRdb, only in-frame clones are kept and a portion is missing. The repertoire holds about 22,000 clones, more than 80% seen once, with about 1.6% in the top ten. The source material was CD4+ effector T cells (CD127+, CD25-, CD137-, CD154-) from PBMCs; culture status not recorded. The receptors stem from a human donor in good health. The CDR3 runs from the conserved cysteine through the conserved F or W. A D gene is named only where the DNA matches it firmly. Clone size is stated in some rows and not others, as once, few, many or a class when expanded.

v_call	clone_size	d_call	j_call	cdr3_nt	cdr3_aa
TRBV7-8	NA	NA	TRBJ2-7	TGTGCCAGCAGTACGGCCTGGGCGGCCTACGAGCAGTACTTC	CASSTAWAAYEQYF
TRBV19	NA	NA	TRBJ1-1	TGTGCCAGTAGTATAGACCCGGTAAGCTCCGAAGCTTTCTTT	CASSIDPVSSEAFF
TRBV19	few	TRBD1	TRBJ1-2	TGTGCCAGTAGTATAGATTCCGGGACAGGCTATGGCTACACCTTC	CASSIDSGTGYGYTF
TRBV30	NA	TRBD1	TRBJ2-2	TGTGCCTGGAAGCTGACAGGGACGGGCACCGGGGAGCTGTTTTTT	CAWKLTGTGTGELFF
TRBV15	NA	TRBD2	TRBJ2-7	TGTGCCACCAGCAGAGACCCCCGGGGGGGTGGAAGCTACGAGCAGTACTTC	CATSRDPRGGGSYEQYF
TRBV5-5	NA	TRBD1	TRBJ2-1	TGTGCCAGCAGCAATATCTTGACAGGGGGTGGTGAGCAGTTCTTC	CASSNILTGGGEQFF
TRBV28	NA	NA	TRBJ1-4	TGTGCCAGCAGTTTATGGGCAGGTTCCATGGAAAAACTGTTTTTT	CASSLWAGSMEKLFF
TRBV5-6	NA	NA	TRBJ2-5	TGTGCCAGCAGCTTTAGGCTTCCCCAAGGGGCCCAGTACTTC	CASSFRLPQGAQYF
TRBV4-2	NA	TRBD2	TRBJ2-7	TGTGCCAGCAGCCAACCGACTAGCGGGGCTCCCTACGAGCAGTACTTC	CASSQPTSGAPYEQYF
TRBV5-1	NA	TRBD2	TRBJ2-1	TGCGCCAGCAGCGACGGACTAGCGGGGGGCCCCTTCAATGAGCAGTTCTTC	CASSDGLAGGPFNEQFF
TRBV29-1	NA	TRBD1	TRBJ2-3	TGCAGCGTTGAAGGACAGGGCGGCACAGATACGCAGTATTTT	CSVEGQGGTDTQYF
TRBV19	few	TRBD2	TRBJ2-4	TGTGCCAGTAGTATCCTTTGGACTAGCGGACTAGCCAAAAACATTCAGTACTTC	CASSILWTSGLAKNIQYF
TRBV7-9	NA	TRBD1	TRBJ1-1	TGTGCCAGCAGCCCCAGACAGGGAACAAACACTGAAGCTTTCTTT	CASSPRQGTNTEAFF
TRBV30	NA	TRBD2	TRBJ2-1	TGTGCCTGGAGTGTACAGCGGGGGGTTTACAATGAGCAGTTCTTC	CAWSVQRGVYNEQFF
TRBV5-1	NA	TRBD1	TRBJ1-4	TGCGCCAGCAGCGGAGCTGGACAGGGAAGAGACGAAAAACTGTTTTTT	CASSGAGQGRDEKLFF
TRBV19	NA	NA	TRBJ1-1	TGTGCCAGTAGTATAGTTGTGAACACTGAAGCTTTCTTT	CASSIVVNTEAFF
TRBV11-3	NA	NA	TRBJ2-5	TGTGCCAGCAGCCCCCTAAACCAAGAGACCCAGTACTTC	CASSPLNQETQYF
TRBV28	NA	NA	TRBJ2-7	TGTGCCAGCAGTTTAAGATTTGACGAGCAGTACTTC	CASSLRFDEQYF
TRBV10-3	NA	NA	TRBJ1-2	TGTGCCACAGGCCTCGGGGGCGGTAGCTATGGCTACACCTTC	CATGLGGGSYGYTF
TRBV29-1	NA	TRBD1	TRBJ1-2	TGCAGCGTGACCCCCGGGACAGGGGGCTATGGCTACACCTTC	CSVTPGTGGYGYTF
TRBV5-1	NA	NA	TRBJ2-7	TGCGCCAGCAGCTTGGAGGCGCACTCCTACGAGCAGTACTTC	CASSLEAHSYEQYF
TRBV29-1	NA	NA	TRBJ1-1	TGCAGCGTTGAAGGAAGAAGGGCTGGCACTGAAGCTTTCTTT	CSVEGRRAGTEAFF
TRBV5-1	NA	NA	TRBJ2-1	TGCGCCAGCAGCTTGACCCTGGGCGGGGCCCATGAGCAGTTCTTC	CASSLTLGGAHEQFF
TRBV7-2	NA	NA	TRBJ2-3	TGTGCCAGCGGGGAGATCAACACGCAGTATTTT	CASGEINTQYF
TRBV7-9	NA	NA	TRBJ1-2	TGTGCCAGCAGCTTAAGTGGGGGACTGGATGGCTACACCTTC	CASSLSGGLDGYTF
TRBV7-2	once	NA	TRBJ2-1	TGTGCCAGCAGCTCAGGACCCAGGAAAGTCTACAATGAGCAGTTCTTC	CASSSGPRKVYNEQFF
TRBV4-3	NA	NA	TRBJ2-3	TGCGCCAGCAGCCAAGATCCTTCGCGCACAGATACGCAGTATTTT	CASSQDPSRTDTQYF
TRBV6-1	NA	NA	TRBJ1-5	TGTGCCAGCAGTCGGGATAGCAATCAGCCCCAGCATTTT	CASSRDSNQPQHF
TRBV19	NA	NA	TRBJ1-2	TGTGCCAGTAAGGAGGGATGGGGGACAACCCATGGCTACACCTTC	CASKEGWGTTHGYTF
TRBV19	NA	NA	TRBJ1-5	TGTGCCAGTGAGGGTTATAGCAATCAGCCCCAGCATTTT	CASEGYSNQPQHF
TRBV30	NA	TRBD1	TRBJ1-4	TGTGCCTGGAGTGTGACAGGGGGTAATGAAAAACTGTTTTTT	CAWSVTGGNEKLFF
TRBV27	NA	NA	TRBJ2-1	TGTGCCAGCAGTTTTGGGTGGGGCGGCTCCTACAATGAGCAGTTCTTC	CASSFGWGGSYNEQFF
TRBV27	NA	NA	TRBJ1-2	TGTGCCAGCAGTTTAGGGGTCTATGGCTACACCTTC	CASSLGVYGYTF
TRBV28	NA	NA	TRBJ1-2	TGTGCCACCCTAGGGGGGGCGCGAGGCTACACCTTC	CATLGGARGYTF
TRBV5-1	NA	NA	TRBJ1-2	TGCGCCAGCAGCTTGGATCCCAAGGACTATGGCTACACCTTC	CASSLDPKDYGYTF
TRBV7-3	NA	TRBD1	TRBJ2-5	TGTGCCAGCAGCCCGGGACAGGGTCAAGAGACCCAGTACTTC	CASSPGQGQETQYF
TRBV5-4	NA	TRBD2	TRBJ2-3	TGTGCCAGCAGCCTCGAGCGGGAGACTTTGGGGGATACGCAGTATTTT	CASSLERETLGDTQYF
TRBV5-6	NA	NA	TRBJ2-7	TGTGCCAGCAGCTTCCGGTACGAGCAGTACTTC	CASSFRYEQYF
TRBV7-9	few	NA	TRBJ2-7	TGTGCCAGCAGCTTAACTGACCCGAGCTCCTACGAGCAGTACTTC	CASSLTDPSSYEQYF
TRBV19	NA	NA	TRBJ1-1	TGTGCCAGTAGTATCGAGGAGGGCACTGAAGCTTTCTTT	CASSIEEGTEAFF
TRBV5-5	NA	TRBD1	TRBJ2-5	TGTGCCAGCAGCGCCCCGGGACAGGAAGAGACCCAGTACTTC	CASSAPGQEETQYF
TRBV18	NA	NA	TRBJ2-3	TGTGCCAGCTCACCACAGGGAAAAACAGATACGCAGTATTTT	CASSPQGKTDTQYF
TRBV6-5	NA	NA	TRBJ2-5	TGTGCCACCGGGACGGGCGGAGAGACCCAGTACTTC	CATGTGGETQYF
TRBV28	NA	TRBD1	TRBJ1-1	TGTGCCAGCAGTTTATCGAGGGGGCAGAACACTGAAGCTTTCTTT	CASSLSRGQNTEAFF
TRBV27	NA	TRBD2	TRBJ2-1	TGTGCCAGCAGTTCACCCCGACTAGCGGGAGTTAATGAGCAGTTCTTC	CASSSPRLAGVNEQFF
TRBV28	NA	NA	TRBJ2-5	TGTGCCACCAACGAAGTGACAGAGACCCAGTACTTC	CATNEVTETQYF
TRBV2	NA	NA	TRBJ2-3	TGTGCCAGCAACAAGCGGACGAGCACAGATACGCAGTATTTT	CASNKRTSTDTQYF
TRBV30	NA	NA	TRBJ1-1	TGTGCCTGGAGTGTACGGCGGGACACTGAAGCTTTCTTT	CAWSVRRDTEAFF
TRBV6-5	NA	TRBD1	TRBJ2-5	TGTGCCAGCAGTGACAGGGGAGGAGAGACCCAGTACTTC	CASSDRGGETQYF
TRBV6-5	NA	NA	TRBJ1-1	TGTGCCAGCGGCTCTAGACAGATGAACACTGAAGCTTTCTTT	CASGSRQMNTEAFF
TRBV6-1	NA	TRBD1	TRBJ1-3	TGTGCCAGCAGTGACCAATCGACAGGGCGGGGAAACACCATATATTTT	CASSDQSTGRGNTIYF
TRBV5-1	NA	NA	TRBJ2-3	TGCGCCAGCAGCCCTGGGCTAGGGTCGGGGACAGATACGCAGTATTTT	CASSPGLGSGTDTQYF
TRBV29-1	few	NA	TRBJ2-2	TGCAGCGCGGGGGGCAGAAGCACCGGGGAGCTGTTTTTT	CSAGGRSTGELFF
TRBV19	NA	NA	TRBJ1-6	TGTGCCAGTAGTATGCAGGGTAATTCACCCCTCCACTTT	CASSMQGNSPLHF
TRBV20-1	once	TRBD1	TRBJ2-1	TGCAGTGCTGGGACAGACAATGAGCAGTTCTTC	CSAGTDNEQFF